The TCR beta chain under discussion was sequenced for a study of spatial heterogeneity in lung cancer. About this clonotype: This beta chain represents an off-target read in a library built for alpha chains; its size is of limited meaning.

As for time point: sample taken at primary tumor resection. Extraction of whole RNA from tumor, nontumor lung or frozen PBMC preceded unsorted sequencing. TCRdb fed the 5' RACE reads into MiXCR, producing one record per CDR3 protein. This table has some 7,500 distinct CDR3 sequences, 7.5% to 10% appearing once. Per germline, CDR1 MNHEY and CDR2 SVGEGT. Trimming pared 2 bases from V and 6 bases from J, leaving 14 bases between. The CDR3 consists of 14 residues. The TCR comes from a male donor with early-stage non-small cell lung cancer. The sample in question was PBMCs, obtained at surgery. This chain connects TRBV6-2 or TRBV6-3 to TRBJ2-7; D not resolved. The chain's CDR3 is CASSYPDAWSEQYF. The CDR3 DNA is TGTGCCAGCAGTTACCCCGATGCTTGGAGCGAGCAGTACTTC.